These 28 T cell receptor beta chains were all obtained from the same sample, sequenced in a study of blood T cells in healthy people across ages. Primers used in a second PCR of roughly 6 to 11 cycles were a sample-barcoded 5' primer and a J-beta primer mix. MiXCR, run by TCRdb on the 5' RACE reads, gives a single entry per CDR3 protein. The profile shows hundreds of thousands of distinct CDR3 sequences, roughly 32% of them singletons. Sequencing used blood. These receptor sequences come from an elderly woman in good health.

The chain employs TRBV28 and TRBJ1-5, with 7 bases aligning to TRBD1. Germline-derived CDR1 and CDR2 are MDHEN and SYDVKM. The CDR3 runs 14 residues. The ends lost 5 bases at V and 7 bases at J; junction bases unmatched: 8. CDR3 nucleotide sequence: TGTGCCAGCAGTCAGGGACAGAAGGAACAGCCCCAGCATTTT. Translating gives CASSQGQKEQPQHF.

The chain links TRBV20-1 to TRBJ2-1; TRBD1 matches 7 bases. V lost 5 bases, J lost 7 bases, and 11 bases stayed unmatched. Germline values: CDR1 DFQATT, CDR2 SNEGSKA (reference sequence). The CDR3 runs to 14 residues. CDR3 protein: CSADGTEDMNEQFF. CDR3 bases: TGCAGTGCTGATGGGACAGAGGATATGAATGAGCAGTTCTTC.

This clonotype was seen ten or more times. The V and J genes are TRBV29-1 and TRBJ1-2, with a tentative D call TRBD1 (6 bases). CDR3 length: 13 residues. The V gene lost 6 bases and the J gene lost 8 bases, with 19 bases spanning the gap. In germline, CDR1 is SQVTM, CDR2 ANQGSEA. CDR3: CSVAAGGLRGYTF. For the CDR3, the DNA is TGCAGCGTCGCCGCCGGGGGGCTCCGGGGCTACACCTTC.

At least ten counts were recorded for this clonotype. The chain carries TRBV7-2 and TRBJ2-5, with D perhaps being TRBD1 or TRBD2 (5 bases each). Germline V gene lookup returns CDR1 SGHTA and CDR2 FQGNSA. Trimming took 2 bases from V and 6 from J, leaving 13 bases between them. The CDR3 runs to 14 residues. CDR3 bases: TGTGCCAGCAGCTTAAGGGGCAGGAGGCAGACCCAGTACTTC. Translated, it gives CASSLRGRRQTQYF.

The chain combines TRBV6-1 with TRBJ1-5; D may be TRBD1 (5 bases). CDR1 MNHNS and CDR2 SASEGT come from the germline V gene. V gave up 3 bases and J gave up 2 bases, with 11 bases separating them. The CDR3 loop spans 15 amino acids. The chain's CDR3 is CASSDSGLGNQPQHF. The CDR3 coding sequence is TGTGCCAGCAGTGACTCAGGGCTTGGCAATCAGCCCCAGCATTTT.

The J gene is TRBJ2-2, the V gene TRBV7-2, with D hard to call. This CDR3 is built from 14 residues. V lost 0 bases and J 7 bases, leaving 9 bases between the germline ends. In germline, CDR1 is SGHTA, CDR2 FQGNSA. The DNA of the CDR3 is TGTGCCAGCAGCTTAGCGGGCCGCAGCGGGGAGCTGTTTTTT. This sequence encodes CASSLAGRSGELFF.

With respect to this clonotype: A much larger clone differs by one base, so this may be a read error. The chain couples TRBV7-2 to TRBJ2-1; 11 bases agree with TRBD1. V was clipped by 5 bases and J by 9 bases; unmatched bases: 6. This CDR3 is 14 amino acids long. In germline, CDR1 is SGHTA, CDR2 FQGNSA. The CDR3 bases are TGTGCCAGCAGCGGAGGACAGGGGGCAGGTGAGCAGTTCTTC. This sequence encodes CASSGGQGAGEQFF. Drawing the rest from reference TRBV7-2 and TRBJ2-1, the complete variable domain is GAGVSQSPSNKVTEKGKDVELRCDPISGHTALYWYRQSLGQGLEFLIYFQGNSAPDKSGLPSDRFSAERTGGSVSTLTIQRTQQEDSAVYLCASSGGQGAGEQFFGPGTRLTVL.

This clonotype has at least ten counts. The V and J genes are TRBV7-2 and TRBJ1-2; perhaps TRBD1 as D (5 bases). V lost 0 bases and J lost 5, with 13 bases in between. From germline, CDR1 is SGHTA and CDR2 FQGNSA. The CDR3 runs to 15 residues. CDR3 coding DNA: TGTGCCAGCAGCTTAGCGCCGGGACGTGGTTATGGCTACACCTTC. It specifies CASSLAPGRGYGYTF.

This clonotype has at least ten counts. The rearrangement links TRBV5-1 to TRBJ2-5; D not certain. The ends were cut back, 0 bases at V and 5 bases at J, with 17 bases in the middle. Germline V lookup: CDR1 SGHRS, CDR2 YFSETQ. This CDR3 region has 16 residues. CDR3 DNA: TGCGCCAGCAGCTTGGCCCCGAAAAGCGCCAGGGAGACCCAGTACTTC. Residues: CASSLAPKSARETQYF.

A word on this clonotype: A much larger clone lies a single base off, so this may be a read error. This sequence joins TRBV6-6 and TRBJ2-7; no clear D gene. Trimming removed 3 bases from V and 0 bases from J, with 12 bases in between. Germline V gene sequence: CDR1 MNHNY, CDR2 SVGAGI (reference sequence). CDR3 length: 15 residues. The CDR3 protein is CASSYREDPSYEQYF. CDR3 DNA: TGTGCCAGCAGTTATCGAGAGGATCCCTCCTACGAGCAGTACTTC.

This clonotype was counted between two and nine times. DNA for the CDR3: TGTGCCAGCAACCTGGGACACCACCGGGAAGGGACCCAGTACTTC. Its protein is CASNLGHHREGTQYF. The chain employs TRBV3-1 and TRBJ2-5; TRBD1 might be the D (6 bases). Trimming stripped 7 bases from V and 7 bases from J, with 22 bases between. The germline CDR1 and CDR2 sequences are LGHDT and YNNKEL (reference sequence). The CDR3 runs to 15 residues.

In the case of this clonotype: The junction does not match germline at one end; this may be a read error. The gene calls are TRBV29-1 and TRBJ1-1; D is possibly TRBD1 (5 bases). Germline V gene sequence: CDR1 SQVTM, CDR2 ANQGSEA. This CDR3 comprises 15 residues. In DNA form, the CDR3 reads TGCGGCGTTGAGCCCGCGGGGCAGGGAGGCACTGAAGCTTTCTTT. The encoded protein is CGVEPAGQGGTEAFF. Filled out from reference TRBV29-1 and TRBJ1-1, the complete variable domain reads SAVISQKPSRDICQRGTSLTIQCQVDSQVTMMFWYRQQPGQSLTLIATANQGSEATYESGFVIDKFPISRPNLTFSTLTVSNMSPEDSSIYLCGVEPAGQGGTEAFFGQGTRLTVV.

This clonotype came up many times. The chain is built from TRBV7-8 and TRBJ1-2; 7 bases are shared with TRBD1. The junction had 7 bases not matched to a gene; V was cut back by 5 bases and J by 4 bases. The CDR3 has 14 residues. The germline V gene encodes CDR1 SGHVS and CDR2 FQNEAQ. Here the CDR3 reads CASSRTGAFYGYTF. CDR3 bases: TGTGCCAGCAGCCGGACAGGCGCCTTCTATGGCTACACCTTC. The variable domain in full, completed from reference TRBV7-8 and TRBJ1-2, reads GAGVSQSPRYKVAKRGQDVALRCDPISGHVSLFWYQQALGQGPEFLTYFQNEAQLDKSGLPSDRFFAERPEGSVSTLKIQRTQQEDSAVYLCASSRTGAFYGYTFGSGTRLTVV.

V is TRBV15 and J is TRBJ2-1; unclear D gene. The CDR3 has 14 residues. CDR1 is LNHNV and CDR2 is YYDKDF in the germline V gene (reference sequence). The V and J ends lost 0 bases and 15 bases respectively, with 18 bases between them. For the CDR3, the DNA is TGTGCCACCAGCAGAGATCAAATAGGGAATAAGCGGTTCTTC. Amino acid sequence: CATSRDQIGNKRFF.

This clonotype has a count of ten or more. The chain has TRBV30 and TRBJ2-7, with 9 bases that match TRBD1. CDR1 is GTSNPN, CDR2 SVGIG, per germline (reference sequence). V lost 6 bases, J lost 2 bases, and 8 bases stayed unmatched. This CDR3 spans 14 amino acids. DNA for the CDR3: TGTGCCTGCCCCTGGACAGGGGCCCCCTACGAGCAGTACTTC. Translation: CACPWTGAPYEQYF. Full variable domain (rest looked up from reference TRBV30 and TRBJ2-7): SQTIHQWPATLVQPVGSPLSLECTVEGTSNPNLYWYRQAAGRGLQLLFYSVGIGQISSEVPQNLSASRPQDRQFILSSKKLLLSDSGFYLCACPWTGAPYEQYFGPGTRLTVT.

This clonotype showed up many times. The chain carries TRBV6-5 and TRBJ2-1; the match to TRBD2 covers 8 bases. With V trimmed by 6 bases and J by 8 bases, 6 bases remained unmatched. There are 13 residues in the CDR3. Germline V gene lookup returns CDR1 MNHEY and CDR2 SVGAGI. The CDR3 reads CASRRGGLHEQFF. Here the CDR3 DNA reads TGTGCCAGCAGACGGGGGGGCCTACATGAGCAGTTCTTC.

The gene calls are TRBV20-1 and TRBJ2-3, with unresolved D. The germline V gene encodes CDR1 DFQATT and CDR2 SNEGSKA (reference sequence). Trimming pared 1 base from V and 3 bases from J, leaving 5 bases between. The CDR3 runs to 12 residues. The DNA for the CDR3 is TGCAGTGCTAGAGGCGCAACAGATACGCAGTATTTT. This gives the protein CSARGATDTQYF.

On this clonotype: This may come from a read error, since a much larger clone is one base off. The rearrangement uses TRBV28 and TRBJ2-5; 10 positions match TRBD2. The CDR3 is 14 amino acids. CDR1 and CDR2 from the germline V gene are MDHEN and SYDVKM. V lost 6 bases and J lost 7; bases outside the gene matches: 8. DNA for the CDR3: TGTGCCAGCAGGTTAACTAGCGGGGTTGGGACCCAGTACTTC. Amino acids: CASRLTSGVGTQYF.

This clonotype has ten or more counts. Given a much more abundant clone one base away, this may be a read error. This chain connects TRBV20-1 to TRBJ2-7; D is possibly TRBD2 (5 bases). Germline CDR1 DFQATT, CDR2 SNEGSKA (reference sequence). This CDR3 spans 15 amino acids. V gave up 1 base and J gave up 7 bases, with 20 bases separating them. The CDR3 reads CSARGWPPSSPEQYF. The CDR3 nucleotides read TGCAGTGCTAGAGGGTGGCCCCCTTCTAGCCCGGAGCAGTACTTC.

This clonotype was observed many times. The chain combines TRBV5-6 with TRBJ2-1; 11 nucleotides align to TRBD2. The CDR3 extends over 18 amino acids. Unmatched junction bases numbered 9, after V lost 4 bases and J lost 0 bases. CDR1 is SGHDT and CDR2 is YYEEEE in the germline V gene. CDR3 in amino acids: CASSLGTSGLTSYNEQFF. As DNA, the CDR3 is TGTGCCAGCAGCCTGGGGACTAGCGGCCTAACCTCCTACAATGAGCAGTTCTTC.

This clonotype was seen ten or more times. The chain links TRBV4-2 to TRBJ2-7; D not resolved. This CDR3 has 14 residues. The germline V gene encodes CDR1 LGHNA and CDR2 YNFKEQ. Between the trimmed V and J ends, which lost 8 bases and 4 bases, there was a span of 18 bases. The CDR3: CASGKTDVGYEQYF. DNA for the CDR3: TGTGCCAGCGGGAAGACTGACGTGGGGTACGAGCAGTACTTC.

This clonotype has just a few counts. V gene TRBV7-9 combines with J gene TRBJ1-2; no clear D. The length of the CDR3 is 13 residues. Looked up from germline, CDR1 is SEHNR and CDR2 is FQNEAQ (reference sequence). Trimming pared 5 bases from V and 4 bases from J, leaving 11 bases between. CDR3 residues: CASSGVLGYGYTF. In DNA, the CDR3 is TGTGCCAGCAGCGGGGTCTTGGGCTATGGCTACACCTTC.

Comments on this clonotype: Being one base from a much bigger clone, this may be a read error. This chain joins TRBV29-1 and TRBJ1-1, with D tentatively TRBD1 (5 bases). This CDR3 has 13 amino acids. CDR1 is SQVTM and CDR2 is ANQGSEA in the germline V gene. Trimming left V 7 bases short and J 5 bases short, with 17 bases between. The CDR3 DNA sequence: TGCAGCGCCGAACTAGGGGAAGGGACTGAAGCTTTCTTT. It translates to CSAELGEGTEAFF.

This clonotype was observed at least ten times. The genes are TRBV7-9 and TRBJ2-7; TRBD2 aligns across 9 bases. Germline assignment: CDR1 SEHNR and CDR2 FQNEAQ (reference sequence). CDR3 length equals 15 residues. The V segment lost 7 bases and the J segment 4 bases; nucleotides outside the gene matches: 11. The CDR3 protein is CASILAGGGAYEQYF. CDR3 nucleotide sequence: TGTGCCAGCATCCTAGCAGGCGGGGGGGCTTACGAGCAGTACTTC.

This clonotype was recorded a few times. This chain links TRBV30 with TRBJ1-1; D remains ambiguous. CDR1 is GTSNPN and CDR2 is SVGIG in the germline V gene (reference sequence). Trimming removed 5 bases at V and 4 bases at J, with 8 bases between. This CDR3 spans 11 amino acids. CDR3 region: CAWGEVTEAFF. DNA for the CDR3: TGTGCCTGGGGGGAAGTCACTGAAGCTTTCTTT. Full variable domain (rest looked up from reference TRBV30 and TRBJ1-1): SQTIHQWPATLVQPVGSPLSLECTVEGTSNPNLYWYRQAAGRGLQLLFYSVGIGQISSEVPQNLSASRPQDRQFILSSKKLLLSDSGFYLCAWGEVTEAFFGQGTRLTVV.

The table lists this clonotype with many counts. The chain recombines TRBV20-1 with TRBJ2-3; D remains ambiguous. This CDR3 spans 11 amino acids. CDR1 is DFQATT, CDR2 SNEGSKA, per germline (reference sequence). The V and J ends lost 4 bases and 4 bases respectively, with 6 bases between them. The DNA of the CDR3 is TGCAGTGCTAATCCTGCAGATACGCAGTATTTT. This gives the protein CSANPADTQYF.

The sample holds one count of this clonotype. The rearrangement joins TRBV20-1 to TRBJ2-1; weak D call: TRBD2 (5 bases). Between the trimmed V and J ends, which lost 1 base and 5 bases, there was a span of 12 bases. The length of the CDR3 is 14 residues. CDR1 is DFQATT, CDR2 SNEGSKA, per germline (reference sequence). This CDR3 is CSARGLLENNEQFF. Written as DNA, the CDR3 is TGCAGTGCTAGAGGGCTACTAGAAAACAATGAGCAGTTCTTC.

At least ten counts were recorded for this clonotype. The chain employs TRBV20-1 and TRBJ1-2, with no clear D. Deletions cut 1 base from V and 4 bases from J, with 10 bases between. The CDR3 has 13 residues. From germline, CDR1 is DFQATT and CDR2 SNEGSKA (reference sequence). CDR3 sequence: CSARGGHIYGYTF. CDR3 DNA: TGCAGTGCTAGAGGTGGTCATATCTATGGCTACACCTTC.